Following are 13 T cell receptor beta chains from one sample sequenced in a study of cytomegalovirus exposure and HLA in healthy donors. PCR used 60 Vbeta primers and 13 Jbeta primers. The assay was immunoSEQ multiplex PCR, and TCRdb's table has in-frame clones only and misses some. In the table there are about 160,000 clones, more than 60% of which are singletons. Sample: PBMCs. These receptors all come from a man in his forties in good health and CMV-seronegative.

This clone turned up a few times. The chain employs TRBV7-9 and TRBJ1-2, with a tentative D call TRBD1 (6 bases). Trimming pared 8 bases from V and 6 bases from J, leaving 13 bases between. The length of the CDR3 is 12 residues. Per germline, CDR1 SEHNR and CDR2 FQNEAQ (reference sequence). The CDR3 region has the DNA TGTGCCAGCTCAAACAGGGATCATGGCTACACCTTC. This gives the protein CASSNRDHGYTF.

The gene calls are TRBV15 and TRBJ1-4; 8 nucleotides match TRBD1. V was clipped by 2 bases and J by 6 bases; unmatched bases: 5. Germline CDR1 is LNHNV and CDR2 is YYDKDF (reference sequence). CDR3 length: 15 residues. CDR3 amino acids: CATSRQGAGDEKLFF. As DNA, the CDR3 is TGTGCCACCAGCAGACAGGGGGCAGGTGATGAAAAACTGTTTTTT.

The rearrangement uses TRBV15 and TRBJ1-2, with 10 bases matching TRBD1. Looked up from germline, CDR1 is LNHNV and CDR2 is YYDKDF (reference sequence). The CDR3 loop spans 15 amino acids. V shed 0 bases, J shed 5 bases, and the junction held 3 bases outside the gene matches. The CDR3 protein is CATSRERDRGYGYTF. Written as DNA, the CDR3 is TGTGCCACCAGCAGAGAAAGGGACAGGGGTTATGGCTACACCTTC.

This clone has a single count. The chain has TRBV19 and TRBJ1-2, with 8 bases identical to TRBD1. The CDR3 covers 13 residues. CDR1 LNHDA and CDR2 SQIVND come from the germline V gene (reference sequence). J gave up 4 bases and V 7 bases, and 5 bases lay outside the gene matches. The CDR3 DNA sequence: TGTGCCAGTAACTATGGGACAGGCTATGGCTACACCTTC. This codes for CASNYGTGYGYTF.

This clone was seen many times. Additional DNA sequences in this sample encode the identical CDR3. The V gene is TRBV7-3, the J gene TRBJ1-5, with D tentatively TRBD1 (6 bases). The germline V gene has CDR1 SGHTA and CDR2 FQGTGA. The V end was cut by 2 bases, the J end by 5 bases, with 10 bases between. CDR3 length: 14 amino acids. The CDR3 loop is CASSLLSGDQPQHF. As DNA, the CDR3 is TGTGCCAGCAGCTTATTATCAGGGGATCAGCCCCAGCATTTT.

The genes are TRBV5-4 and TRBJ1-2; the match to TRBD1 covers 7 bases. With 1 base clipped from V and 4 bases from J, the junction kept 7 bases outside the gene matches. This CDR3 comprises 15 residues. Germline assignment: CDR1 SGHNT and CDR2 YYREEE (reference sequence). CDR3 amino acids: CASSLRLGDSYGYTF. DNA for the CDR3: TGTGCCAGCAGCTTGCGCTTAGGGGACAGCTATGGCTACACCTTC.

The chain joins TRBV9 to TRBJ2-2, with TRBD2 identical over 7 bases. CDR3 length: 15 residues. The ends lost 4 bases at V and 1 base at J; junction bases unmatched: 4. CDR1 is SGDLS and CDR2 is YYNGEE in the germline V gene. The CDR3 DNA follows: TGTGCCAGCAGCTTGAGCGGGGTGAACACCGGGGAGCTGTTTTTT. Translated: CASSLSGVNTGELFF. The variable domain in full, completed from reference TRBV9 and TRBJ2-2, reads DSGVTQTPKHLITATGQRVTLRCSPRSGDLSVYWYQQSLDQGLQFLIQYYNGEERAKGNILERFSAQQFPDLHSELNLSSLELGDSALYFCASSLSGVNTGELFFGEGSRLTVL.

The CDR3 DNA is TGTGCCAGCAGCTTCGAGACAGGCTCTGGAAACACCATATATTTT. This encodes CASSFETGSGNTIYF. The V call is TRBV11-2, the J call TRBJ1-3; D is perhaps TRBD1 (6 bases). The V gene's germline CDR1 is SGHAT and CDR2 FQNNGV. CDR3 length: 15 amino acids. Between the trimmed V and J ends, which lost 3 bases and 0 bases, there was a span of 9 bases. The variable domain in full, with the rest retrieved from reference TRBV11-2 and TRBJ1-3, is EAGVAQSPRYKIIEKRQSVAFWCNPISGHATLYWYQQILGQGPKLLIQFQNNGVVDDSQLPKDRFSAERLKGVDSTLKIQPAKLEDSAVYLCASSFETGSGNTIYFGEGSWLTVV.

The chain couples TRBV7-9 to TRBJ2-2, with 8 positions matching TRBD2. The CDR3 has 17 residues. V shed 7 bases, J shed 7 bases, and the junction held 17 bases outside the gene matches. Germline V gene data show CDR1 as SEHNR and CDR2 as FQNEAQ (reference sequence). CDR3 nucleotides: TGTGCCAGCACCAACCGGGAGGGAGGCTCTAGGAGCGGGGAGCTGTTTTTT. This codes for CASTNREGGSRSGELFF.

This chain connects TRBV4-2 to TRBJ2-5; D might be TRBD2 (6 bases). The CDR3 runs 15 residues. The germline V and J ends were trimmed by 0 bases and 1 base, with 9 bases remaining between them. Germline V lookup: CDR1 LGHNA, CDR2 YNFKEQ. As DNA, the CDR3 is TGTGCCAGCAGCCAAGAGCGGAGGGGCCAAGAGACCCAGTACTTC. Translation gives CASSQERRGQETQYF.

The chain links TRBV5-1 to TRBJ1-6; 7 bases align to TRBD1. The CDR3 loop spans 14 amino acids. V was clipped by 4 bases and J by 7 bases; unmatched bases: 5. Germline assignment: CDR1 SGHRS and CDR2 YFSETQ. The CDR3 here is CASSHGTDNSPLHF. The CDR3 bases are TGCGCCAGCAGCCATGGGACAGACAATTCACCCCTCCACTTT.

This clone was detected a few times. The rearrangement uses TRBV5-1 and TRBJ1-1; 7 nucleotides align to TRBD1. Looked up from germline, CDR1 is SGHRS and CDR2 is YFSETQ. The V segment lost 1 base and the J segment 4 bases; nucleotides outside the gene matches: 4. The CDR3 covers 14 residues. CDR3 bases: TGCGCCAGCAGCTTGTCGGCAGGGGGCACTGAAGCTTTCTTT. It yields the protein CASSLSAGGTEAFF.

The chain combines TRBV19 with TRBJ1-4; perhaps TRBD1 as D (6 bases). The CDR3 loop spans 14 amino acids. Trimming took 7 bases from V and 10 from J, leaving 19 bases between them. In germline, CDR1 is LNHDA, CDR2 SQIVND (reference sequence). CDR3 DNA sequence: TGTGCCAGTACCCAAAGACAGGTGGGCGGAAAACTGTTTTTT. Amino acid sequence: CASTQRQVGGKLFF.